These T cell receptor beta chains were read from a single sample in a study of blood T cells in healthy people across ages. A single record per CDR3 protein comes from TCRdb applying MiXCR to the 5' RACE reads. The sample shows roughly 1.4 million distinct CDR3 sequences, roughly 59% of them seen only once. The sequencing input was blood. The receptor set was obtained from a young man in good health. The CDR3 runs from the conserved cysteine through the conserved F or W. A D gene is named only where the DNA matches it firmly. Not all rows give a size; the values are once, few, many and, for expanded clones, a class.

TRBV7-6,TRBJ2-2,TRBD2,16,-,TGTGCCAGCTCGTCTTTGGGGCTAGCGGGGACCGGGGAGCTGTTTTTT,CASSSLGLAGTGELFF
TRBV7-9,TRBJ2-5,-,16,-,TGTGCCAGCAGCTTAGGACTCACACTACATGAAGAGACCCAGTACTTC,CASSLGLTLHEETQYF
TRBV10-3,TRBJ1-5,TRBD1,13,few,TGTGCCGCAACAGGGGGCCTTGATCAGCCCCAGCATTTT,CAATGGLDQPQHF
TRBV5-1,TRBJ1-1,-,14,few,TGCGCCAGCAGCCCATACAGGGTGAACACTGAAGCTTTCTTT,CASSPYRVNTEAFF
TRBV29-1,TRBJ1-2,TRBD1,14,-,TGCAGCGTTGAAAGGGCAGGGGGCGCCTATGGCTACACCTTC,CSVERAGGAYGYTF
TRBV29-1,TRBJ2-7,-,12,-,TGCAGCGTTGAAGATGTCCGAGACGAGCAGTACTTC,CSVEDVRDEQYF
TRBV5-1,TRBJ2-7,-,14,-,TGCGCCAGCAGCCCCGAACGGGCGGCGGTCGAGCAGTACTTC,CASSPERAAVEQYF
TRBV5-1,TRBJ2-7,-,14,few,TGCGCCAGCAGGGTTGAGCCTCCAGGCTACGAGCAGTACTTC,CASRVEPPGYEQYF
TRBV20-1,TRBJ2-7,TRBD2,15,-,TGCAGTGCACTCACTAGCGGGAGGGCCCCCTACGAGCAGTACTTC,CSALTSGRAPYEQYF
TRBV5-1,TRBJ2-5,TRBD1,15,-,TGCGCCAGCAGCTCAGGGACAGGGGACAAAGAGACCCAGTACTTC,CASSSGTGDKETQYF
TRBV7-9,TRBJ1-1,-,17,-,TGTGCCAGCAGCCCCCCGGTGGGGTCCGGCATGAACACTGAAGCTTTCTTT,CASSPPVGSGMNTEAFF
TRBV9,TRBJ1-1,-,16,few,TGTGCCAGCAGCCCCAAGATGGGGGGCGAGGGCACTGAAGCTTTCTTT,CASSPKMGGEGTEAFF
TRBV7-8,TRBJ2-6,-,18,-,TGTGCCAGCAGCTCCTTTACGGGACCGCCCTCTGGGGCCAACGTCCTGACTTTC,CASSSFTGPPSGANVLTF
TRBV6-6,TRBJ1-5,-,15,few,TGTGCCAGCAAGTCGCCGGAAGCCTACAATCAGCCCCAGCATTTT,CASKSPEAYNQPQHF
TRBV4-1,TRBJ1-5,-,17,-,TGCGCCAGCAGCCAAGTCGAACAGGTTGGGAGCAATCAGCCCCAGCATTTT,CASSQVEQVGSNQPQHF
TRBV10-3,TRBJ1-2,TRBD1,14,-,TGTGCCATCGGGACAGGGGGCTGGAACTATGGCCACACCTTC,CAIGTGGWNYGHTF
TRBV12-3/TRBV12-4,TRBJ2-7,-,15,-,TGTGCCAGCACCAACACCCCGGCTAGAACCTACGAGCAGTACTTC,CASTNTPARTYEQYF
TRBV27,TRBJ2-3,TRBD2,18,-,TGTGCCAGCAGTTTATGGGTAGGCCTAGCGGACACCACAGATACGCAGTATTTT,CASSLWVGLADTTDTQYF
TRBV3-1,TRBJ1-2,-,15,-,TGTGCCAGCAGCCCCGCGACGGGGATTTCCTATGGCTACACCTTC,CASSPATGISYGYTF
TRBV20-1,TRBJ1-1,-,11,-,TGCAGTGCTCAGAGGGGTCCTGAAGCTTTCTTT,CSAQRGPEAFF
TRBV20-1,TRBJ2-7,-,10,once,TGCAGTGCTAGTAGGAGTGAGCAGTACTTC,CSASRSEQYF
TRBV28,TRBJ1-3,-,17,-,TGTGCCAGCACCGGCCGTTACTGGTACCAAATGGGAAACACCATATATTTT,CASTGRYWYQMGNTIYF
TRBV20-1,TRBJ2-1,-,15,-,TGCAGTGCTGGGGCCCGGGAGTCGGCCTACAATGAGCAGTTCTTC,CSAGARESAYNEQFF
TRBV3-1,TRBJ2-5,-,18,-,TGTGCCAGCAGCCCTCAAGACGCACTCGGGGGGCCACAGAAGACCCAGTACTTC,CASSPQDALGGPQKTQYF
TRBV4-2,TRBJ2-3,-,16,-,TGTGCCAGCAGCCAAGATTGGGCTAGTCGGAGGGATACGCAGTATTTT,CASSQDWASRRDTQYF
TRBV4-1,TRBJ2-2,-,16,-,TGCGCCAGCAGCCCCCAGGGGAGCGCGAACACCGGGGAGCTGTTTTTT,CASSPQGSANTGELFF
TRBV4-2,TRBJ2-5,-,15,-,TGTGCCAGCAGCCAAGAGTGGGCTACACGGGAGACCCAGTACTTC,CASSQEWATRETQYF
TRBV4-1,TRBJ2-1,-,13,-,TGCGCCAGCAGCCAAGAACCCAGGGCCGAGCAGTTCTTC,CASSQEPRAEQFF
TRBV27,TRBJ2-7,-,14,few,TGTGCCAGCAGGCACAACAGCGCCGGCTACGAGCAGTACTTC,CASRHNSAGYEQYF
TRBV12-3/TRBV12-4,TRBJ2-5,TRBD1,15,few,TGTGCCAGCAGACAGGGACAGGGCATCCAAGAGACCCAGTACTTC,CASRQGQGIQETQYF
TRBV11-2,TRBJ1-2,-,14,-,TGTGCCAGCAGCATAGGGCAGTACAACTATGGCTACACCTTC,CASSIGQYNYGYTF
TRBV12-3/TRBV12-4,TRBJ2-6,-,16,-,TGTGCCAGCAGGGGAGGGACAAACTCTGGGGCCAACGTCCTGACTTTC,CASRGGTNSGANVLTF
TRBV7-9,TRBJ2-1,TRBD1,17,-,TGTGCCAGCAGCTTAGATCCGGGACAGGGTGTTTTAGATGAGCAGTTCTTC,CASSLDPGQGVLDEQFF
TRBV6-1,TRBJ2-7,TRBD1,14,-,TGTGCCAGCAGTCGACAGGGGAGAGGCTACGAGCAGTACTTC,CASSRQGRGYEQYF
TRBV29-1,TRBJ2-1,-,11,once,TGCAGCGTTGAAAAAGACAATGGGCAGTTCTTC,CSVEKDNGQFF
TRBV29-1,TRBJ1-1,-,14,-,TGCAGCGTAGGGGTGGGAGGCAGGAGCACTGAAGCTTTCTTT,CSVGVGGRSTEAFF
TRBV7-6,TRBJ1-1,-,15,-,TGTGCCAGCAGCCCTCCAGCGACCCTTTCCACTGAAGCTTTCTTT,CASSPPATLSTEAFF
TRBV7-9,TRBJ2-7,TRBD2,14,-,TGTGCCAGCAGCCCGAGGACTAGTACCTACGAGCAGTACTTC,CASSPRTSTYEQYF
TRBV7-9,TRBJ2-5,-,13,-,TGTGCCAGCAGCCGCCCGGAGGAGTTCAAGCAGTACTTC,CASSRPEEFKQYF
TRBV3-1,TRBJ2-3,TRBD1,16,-,TGTGCCAGCAGCCAAGGGGGACAGGGATTTGGGGATACGCAGTATTTT,CASSQGGQGFGDTQYF
TRBV6-2/TRBV6-3,TRBJ1-2,-,17,-,TGTGCCAGCAGTTACTCCCTGACAAGGGATTATCACTATGGCTACACCTTC,CASSYSLTRDYHYGYTF
TRBV4-3,TRBJ2-3,TRBD2,16,once,TGCGCCAGCAGCCAAGATGTCGGCGGGGGGACAGATACGCAGTATTTT,CASSQDVGGGTDTQYF
TRBV7-2,TRBJ2-7,TRBD2,20,-,TGTGCCAGCAGCTTAGGACTAGCGGGGGCCGGCTATTACCCTAACTACGAGCAGTACTTC,CASSLGLAGAGYYPNYEQYF
TRBV9,TRBJ2-7,-,16,-,TGTGCCAGCAGTGCCGGGACAATTCCTAGCTCCTACGAGCAGTACTTC,CASSAGTIPSSYEQYF
TRBV12-3/TRBV12-4,TRBJ1-5,-,13,few,TGTGCCAGCAGTTTACGGACTCGTCAGCCCCAGCATTTT,CASSLRTRQPQHF
TRBV4-3,TRBJ2-7,-,16,few,TGCGCCAGCAGCGCGCACGGGTCTGGACCTACCTACGAGCAGTACTTC,CASSAHGSGPTYEQYF
TRBV7-2,TRBJ2-7,-,14,-,TGTGCCAGCAGCTTAAACACAGGGTCCTACGAGCAGTACTTC,CASSLNTGSYEQYF
TRBV11-2,TRBJ1-2,-,14,few,TGTGCCAGCAGGCGCCAAAAGACAACTTATGGCTACACCTTC,CASRRQKTTYGYTF
TRBV27,TRBJ2-1,TRBD1,14,few,TGTGCCAGCAGTCCGTGGGACAGGGGCGATGAGCAGTTCTTC,CASSPWDRGDEQFF
TRBV5-1,TRBJ1-1,-,14,-,TGCGCCAGCAGCGACGGACAGCTTAACACTGAAGCTTTCTTT,CASSDGQLNTEAFF
TRBV7-9,TRBJ2-1,TRBD1,15,-,TGTGCCAGCAGCTTAGTGCGGGACAGGGGTAATGAGCAGTTCTTC,CASSLVRDRGNEQFF
TRBV12-5,TRBJ1-5,-,12,-,TGTGCTAGTGGTCCAACTAATCAGCCCCAGCATTTT,CASGPTNQPQHF
TRBV6-2/TRBV6-3,TRBJ1-5,TRBD1,14,-,TGTGCCAGCAGTCCAGGACAGGTGCGACAGCCCCAGCATTTT,CASSPGQVRQPQHF
TRBV20-1,TRBJ1-1,-,13,few,TGCAGTGCCTCTACAGGGTTGAACACTGAAGCTTTCTTT,CSASTGLNTEAFF
TRBV5-1,TRBJ2-1,TRBD2,18,-,TGCGCCAGCAGCTTTCCAGCGGGAGGTCTTAGCTCCTACAATGAGCAGTTCTTC,CASSFPAGGLSSYNEQFF
TRBV11-2,TRBJ2-5,TRBD1,14,-,TGTGCCAGCACCCAACAGGGGTTCGGGAAGACCCAGTACTTC,CASTQQGFGKTQYF
TRBV7-9,TRBJ2-3,TRBD2,14,-,TGTGCCAGCAGCTTAACGACTAGCGGGAAGAGGCAGTATTTT,CASSLTTSGKRQYF